This T cell receptor (beta chain) was profiled in a study of siplizumab effects on memory and regulatory T cells. Findings of the study overall: Mean Treg-derived proportions of mappable alloreactive CD4+ clones were 55% to 75% for siplizumab and approximately 25% for controls. Assignment to unstimulated subsets succeeded for only a minor fraction of the alloreactive clones.

The assay looked at about 97,000 TCR templates in each sample. Sequenced by immunoSEQ multiplex PCR; TCRdb stores in-frame clones only, minus some. The table records about 91,000 clones, approximately 97% of them present only once. Of note for this clone: Its antigen remains unidentified.

Germline lookup yields CDR1 SGHTA and CDR2 FQGTGA. V lost 2 bases and J lost 1, with 14 bases in between. This CDR3 region has 16 residues. This sequence originates from a human donor in good health. The V call is TRBV7-3, the J call TRBJ1-1; possible D gene TRBD1, 6 bases. The sequenced sample consisted of naive CD4+ T cells sorted from blood. The CDR3 loop is CASSLVGTQPNTEAFF. CDR3 DNA sequence: TGTGCCAGCAGCTTAGTGGGGACACAGCCGAACACTGAAGCTTTCTTT. The full variable domain, completed using reference TRBV7-3 and TRBJ1-1, is GAGVSQTPSNKVTEKGKYVELRCDPISGHTALYWYRQSLGQGPEFLIYFQGTGAADDSGLPNDRFFAVRPEGSVSTLKIQRTERGDSAVYLCASSLVGTQPNTEAFFGQGTRLTVV.